The rows below give T cell receptor beta chains drawn from one sample of a study of blood T cell repertoires in COVID-19. Clones were read by immunoSEQ multiplex PCR, and TCRdb kept only the in-frame ones, dropping some. The sample has around 250,000 clones, about nine tenths seen once. The sequencing sample was made of PBMCs or T cells enriched from blood (not recorded which). Source of these receptors: a middle-aged woman with acute COVID-19. Each CDR3 is given with its conserved first and last residue. The D gene is left open where the match is weak. Size is omitted from some rows. Given values are once, few, many or a class for expanded clones.

d_call: TRBD1
clone_size: once
v_call: TRBV30
j_call: TRBJ1-1
cdr3_nt: TGTGCCTGGAGTGGACAGGGGAGAGTTAACACTGAAGCTTTCTTT
cdr3_aa: CAWSGQGRVNTEAFF

d_call: -
clone_size: -
v_call: TRBV29-1
j_call: TRBJ2-7
cdr3_nt: TGCAGCGTTAGTACCGGGGACTCCTACGAGCAGTACTTC
cdr3_aa: CSVSTGDSYEQYF

d_call: TRBD1
clone_size: -
v_call: TRBV10-2
j_call: TRBJ1-6
cdr3_nt: TGCGCCAGCAGGGGGGACAGACGCAATTCACCCCTCCACTTT
cdr3_aa: CASRGDRRNSPLHF

d_call: TRBD2
clone_size: -
v_call: TRBV7-2
j_call: TRBJ2-7
cdr3_nt: TGTGCCAGCAGCTTAGTGGGCGGGAGCTCCTACGAGCAGTACTTC
cdr3_aa: CASSLVGGSSYEQYF

d_call: TRBD1
clone_size: many
v_call: TRBV25-1
j_call: TRBJ2-5
cdr3_nt: TGTGCCAGCAGTGCATCGACAGGGGGCTTGGAGACCCAGTACTTC
cdr3_aa: CASSASTGGLETQYF

d_call: TRBD1
clone_size: -
v_call: TRBV4-3
j_call: TRBJ2-1
cdr3_nt: TGCGCCAGCAGCCAGCGGACAGGGACTTTTTTCGGGGAGCAGTTCTTC
cdr3_aa: CASSQRTGTFFGEQFF

d_call: -
clone_size: -
v_call: TRBV30
j_call: TRBJ1-6
cdr3_nt: TGTGCCTGGAGTGCTAACAGGGATTCACCCCTCCACTTT
cdr3_aa: CAWSANRDSPLHF

d_call: TRBD1
clone_size: -
v_call: TRBV3-1/TRBV3-2
j_call: TRBJ1-1
cdr3_nt: TGTGCCAGCAGCCCACTTCGACAGGGCAGGAACACTGAAGCTTTCTTT
cdr3_aa: CASSPLRQGRNTEAFF

d_call: TRBD1
clone_size: -
v_call: TRBV7-8
j_call: TRBJ1-6
cdr3_nt: TGTGCCAGCAGCCTACGATTCATTTACAGGGGAGATAATTCACCCCTCCACTTT
cdr3_aa: CASSLRFIYRGDNSPLHF

d_call: -
clone_size: -
v_call: TRBV21-1
j_call: TRBJ1-1
cdr3_nt: TGTGCCAGCTACGGACACTCCCGGAACACTGAAGCTTTCTTT
cdr3_aa: CASYGHSRNTEAFF

d_call: TRBD1
clone_size: -
v_call: TRBV14
j_call: TRBJ2-1
cdr3_nt: TGTGCCAGCGGCCGGGACAGGGACTACAATGAGCAGTTCTTC
cdr3_aa: CASGRDRDYNEQFF

d_call: TRBD1
clone_size: -
v_call: TRBV5-8
j_call: TRBJ1-2
cdr3_nt: TGTGCCAGCAGCGCCTCGACAGGGTGGGACTATGGCTACACCTTC
cdr3_aa: CASSASTGWDYGYTF

d_call: TRBD1
clone_size: -
v_call: TRBV25-1
j_call: TRBJ1-4
cdr3_nt: TGTGCCAGCAGTGGGAGCCGGACAGGGGAAAATGAAAAACTGTTTTTT
cdr3_aa: CASSGSRTGENEKLFF

d_call: -
clone_size: -
v_call: TRBV14
j_call: TRBJ1-1
cdr3_nt: TGTGCCAGCAGCCAGGGCAGGAACACTGAAGCTTTCTTT
cdr3_aa: CASSQGRNTEAFF

d_call: TRBD1
clone_size: -
v_call: TRBV18
j_call: TRBJ2-5
cdr3_nt: TGTGCCAGCTCACCCGGGGACAGAAACAGCCAGTACTTC
cdr3_aa: CASSPGDRNSQYF

d_call: -
clone_size: -
v_call: TRBV27
j_call: TRBJ1-3
cdr3_nt: TGTGCCAGCAGTTTAATGCCAGGAGGGGCAAACACCATATATTTT
cdr3_aa: CASSLMPGGANTIYF

d_call: TRBD1
clone_size: -
v_call: TRBV30
j_call: TRBJ1-3
cdr3_nt: TGTGCCTGGAGTACGCTCAGGGGGTCGTTCACTGGAAACACCATATATTTT
cdr3_aa: CAWSTLRGSFTGNTIYF

d_call: -
clone_size: -
v_call: TRBV4-1
j_call: TRBJ1-1
cdr3_nt: TGCGCCAGCAGCCCGTACGGGGGGGACACTGAAGCTTTCTTT
cdr3_aa: CASSPYGGDTEAFF

d_call: TRBD1
clone_size: -
v_call: TRBV5-4
j_call: TRBJ2-3
cdr3_nt: TGTGCCAGCAGACCGGGACAGATCACAGATACGCAGTATTTT
cdr3_aa: CASRPGQITDTQYF

d_call: TRBD1
clone_size: -
v_call: TRBV27
j_call: TRBJ1-6
cdr3_nt: TGTGCCAGCAGTTTAATCCAGGGGGGAGATAATTCACCCCTCCACTTT
cdr3_aa: CASSLIQGGDNSPLHF

d_call: -
clone_size: -
v_call: TRBV7-6
j_call: TRBJ1-4
cdr3_nt: TGTGCCAGCAGCTTAGGGGTGGCAGGCCACGGGGGAGCGAATGAAAAACTGTTTTTT
cdr3_aa: CASSLGVAGHGGANEKLFF

d_call: -
clone_size: -
v_call: TRBV7-2
j_call: TRBJ1-2
cdr3_nt: TGTGCCAGCAGCTTAGGGAGGGGCCACTATGGCTACACCTTC
cdr3_aa: CASSLGRGHYGYTF

d_call: -
clone_size: -
v_call: TRBV7-9
j_call: TRBJ2-5
cdr3_nt: TGTGCCAGCAGCCCCCGGGACAACCAAGAGACCCAGTACTTC
cdr3_aa: CASSPRDNQETQYF

d_call: -
clone_size: -
v_call: TRBV28
j_call: TRBJ1-2
cdr3_nt: TGTGCCAGCAGCGACAGGTTTGGCTACACCTTC
cdr3_aa: CASSDRFGYTF

d_call: TRBD2
clone_size: -
v_call: TRBV18
j_call: TRBJ2-1
cdr3_nt: TGTGCCAGCTCACCAACCGCCACGGGGGGTGCCCACAATGAGCAGTTCTTC
cdr3_aa: CASSPTATGGAHNEQFF

d_call: TRBD1
clone_size: -
v_call: TRBV29-1
j_call: TRBJ2-7
cdr3_nt: TGCAGCGTTGAAGACGGGACAGGGGTGTCCTACGAGCAGTACTTC
cdr3_aa: CSVEDGTGVSYEQYF

d_call: TRBD2
clone_size: -
v_call: TRBV19
j_call: TRBJ2-3
cdr3_nt: TGTGCCAGTAGTGACCCACTAGCGAAAGGCACAGATACGCAGTATTTT
cdr3_aa: CASSDPLAKGTDTQYF

d_call: TRBD2
clone_size: -
v_call: TRBV24-1
j_call: TRBJ2-3
cdr3_nt: TGTGCCACCAGTGATAGGAGCGGGAGGTCCACAGATACGCAGTATTTT
cdr3_aa: CATSDRSGRSTDTQYF

d_call: TRBD1
clone_size: -
v_call: TRBV12-3/TRBV12-4
j_call: TRBJ1-6
cdr3_nt: TGTGCCAGCAGCTACAGGGGTTATCCACCCCTCCACTTT
cdr3_aa: CASSYRGYPPLHF

d_call: -
clone_size: -
v_call: TRBV5-1
j_call: TRBJ1-6
cdr3_nt: TGCGCCAGCAGCTTGGACGGCGCGGGTTCACCCCTCCACTTT
cdr3_aa: CASSLDGAGSPLHF

d_call: -
clone_size: -
v_call: TRBV19
j_call: TRBJ1-1
cdr3_nt: TGTGCCAGTAGTATATTGACAGGGAACACTGAAGCTTTCTTT
cdr3_aa: CASSILTGNTEAFF

d_call: TRBD1
clone_size: -
v_call: TRBV15
j_call: TRBJ1-1
cdr3_nt: TGTGCCACCAGCAGCTGGGACAGCGAAGCTTTCTTT
cdr3_aa: CATSSWDSEAFF

d_call: -
clone_size: -
v_call: TRBV20-1
j_call: TRBJ1-4
cdr3_nt: TGCACCCCTTCAACTAATGAAAAACTGTTTTTT
cdr3_aa: CTPSTNEKLFF

d_call: TRBD2
clone_size: -
v_call: TRBV5-1
j_call: TRBJ2-1
cdr3_nt: TGCGCCAGCAGCCCTTTAGCGGGAGGGCCTTCCAATGAGCAGTTCTTC
cdr3_aa: CASSPLAGGPSNEQFF

d_call: TRBD2
clone_size: -
v_call: TRBV4-1
j_call: TRBJ2-2
cdr3_nt: TGCGCCAGCACCCGGCGGGAGGGCCTCACCGGGGAGCTGTTTTTT
cdr3_aa: CASTRREGLTGELFF

d_call: -
clone_size: -
v_call: TRBV30
j_call: TRBJ2-5
cdr3_nt: TGTGCCTGGAATAGTATTAGCGGCAAAGAGACCCAGTACTTC
cdr3_aa: CAWNSISGKETQYF

d_call: -
clone_size: -
v_call: TRBV10-3
j_call: TRBJ1-4
cdr3_nt: TGTGCCATCAGTGGTTCGACAGGTAGCAATGAAAAACTGTTTTTT
cdr3_aa: CAISGSTGSNEKLFF

d_call: TRBD1
clone_size: -
v_call: TRBV2
j_call: TRBJ1-6
cdr3_nt: TGTGCCAGCACCGAACAGGGGGGGAATTCACCCCTCCACTTT
cdr3_aa: CASTEQGGNSPLHF

d_call: TRBD1
clone_size: many
v_call: TRBV7-9
j_call: TRBJ2-1
cdr3_nt: TGTGCCAGCAGCCCGACAGGGAACCACAATGAGCAGTTCTTC
cdr3_aa: CASSPTGNHNEQFF

d_call: -
clone_size: -
v_call: TRBV5-6
j_call: TRBJ1-1
cdr3_nt: TGTGCCAGCAGCTTGGCTTACAGGGACACTGAAGCTTTCTTT
cdr3_aa: CASSLAYRDTEAFF

d_call: -
clone_size: -
v_call: TRBV18
j_call: TRBJ2-7
cdr3_nt: TGTGCCAGCTCCCCCTCTAGCAGGAGCTCCTACGAGCAGTACTTC
cdr3_aa: CASSPSSRSSYEQYF

d_call: -
clone_size: -
v_call: TRBV10-3
j_call: TRBJ1-1
cdr3_nt: TGTGCCATCCAAAACATGAACACTGAAGCTTTCTTT
cdr3_aa: CAIQNMNTEAFF

d_call: TRBD1
clone_size: -
v_call: TRBV5-6
j_call: TRBJ2-3
cdr3_nt: TGTGCCAGCAGCTTGACAGGGGTATCAGATACGCAGTATTTT
cdr3_aa: CASSLTGVSDTQYF

d_call: TRBD1
clone_size: once
v_call: TRBV5-1
j_call: TRBJ1-5
cdr3_nt: TGCGCCAGCAGCCGCGGGACAGGGTTATTTCAGCCCCAGCATTTT
cdr3_aa: CASSRGTGLFQPQHF

d_call: TRBD2
clone_size: -
v_call: TRBV27
j_call: TRBJ2-1
cdr3_nt: TGTGCCAGCGCTACGACTAGCGGGCCCTCGGGTGAGCAGTTCTTC
cdr3_aa: CASATTSGPSGEQFF

d_call: TRBD1
clone_size: -
v_call: TRBV18
j_call: TRBJ1-1
cdr3_nt: TGTGCCAGCTCGCAGGGGGGTAACACTGAAGCTTTCTTT
cdr3_aa: CASSQGGNTEAFF

d_call: -
clone_size: -
v_call: TRBV4-2
j_call: TRBJ1-2
cdr3_nt: TGTGCCAGCAGCCAAGATCAGTATAACTATGGCTACACCTTC
cdr3_aa: CASSQDQYNYGYTF

d_call: -
clone_size: -
v_call: TRBV6-1
j_call: TRBJ1-5
cdr3_nt: TGTGCCAGCAGTGAACCAGGCAATCAGCCCCAGCATTTT
cdr3_aa: CASSEPGNQPQHF

d_call: TRBD2
clone_size: once
v_call: TRBV24-1
j_call: TRBJ2-7
cdr3_nt: TGTGCCACCAGTGATTTTCGGTTGACTAGCGGGAGCTCCTACGAGCAGTACTTC
cdr3_aa: CATSDFRLTSGSSYEQYF

d_call: -
clone_size: -
v_call: TRBV14
j_call: TRBJ1-1
cdr3_nt: TGTGCCAGCAGCCACCAAAGGTCGGGGACTGAAGCTTTCTTT
cdr3_aa: CASSHQRSGTEAFF

d_call: TRBD1
clone_size: -
v_call: TRBV29-1
j_call: TRBJ2-2
cdr3_nt: TGCAGCGTTACCCTTCACCCACTTGGACAGGGGGGCACCGGGGAGCTGTTTTTT
cdr3_aa: CSVTLHPLGQGGTGELFF

d_call: -
clone_size: once
v_call: TRBV25-1
j_call: TRBJ1-1
cdr3_nt: TGTGCCAGCAGTTTGGGGGGGGACACTGAAGCTTTCTTT
cdr3_aa: CASSLGGDTEAFF

d_call: -
clone_size: -
v_call: TRBV11-3
j_call: TRBJ1-3
cdr3_nt: TGTGCCAGCAGCTTAGATGTTACAGGGACCCACTCTGGAAACACCATATATTTT
cdr3_aa: CASSLDVTGTHSGNTIYF

d_call: TRBD2
clone_size: -
v_call: TRBV7-9
j_call: TRBJ2-1
cdr3_nt: TGTGCCAGCAGCTTAGAAAGCGGGAGGGCTCGAAATGAGCAGTTCTTC
cdr3_aa: CASSLESGRARNEQFF

d_call: TRBD2
clone_size: -
v_call: TRBV5-6
j_call: TRBJ2-5
cdr3_nt: TGTGCCAGCAGTTCGACTAGCGCTGGGGAGACCCAGTACTTC
cdr3_aa: CASSSTSAGETQYF

d_call: TRBD2
clone_size: -
v_call: TRBV24-1
j_call: TRBJ2-1
cdr3_nt: TGTGCCACCAGTGACCCGGGACTAGCGGGTCTTAGTGAGCAGTTCTTC
cdr3_aa: CATSDPGLAGLSEQFF

d_call: -
clone_size: once
v_call: TRBV30
j_call: TRBJ1-1
cdr3_nt: TGTGCCTGGAGTGTACTCGGACGGGGGAACACTGAAGCTTTCTTT
cdr3_aa: CAWSVLGRGNTEAFF